Below, 28 T cell receptor beta chains from the same sample are listed, as sequenced in a study of metastatic and nonmetastatic thyroid tumors. TCRdb reprocessed the PCR reads using MiXCR. The sample records roughly 89,000 clones, 9.5% to 15% being singletons. None of the patients had undergone any treatment ahead of thyroid surgery. The sample taken for sequencing was tumor tissue. The receptor source for this set is a female donor with papillary thyroid cancer or a benign thyroid nodule (not recorded which). Some clones in this sample may be carry-over from other donors' samples.

This clone has ten or more counts. The chain has TRBV20-1 and TRBJ1-1, with D tentatively TRBD1 (5 bases). Germline CDR1 and CDR2: DFQATT and SNEGSKA (reference sequence). The CDR3 length is 13 residues. The V and J ends lost 2 bases and 4 bases respectively, with 11 bases between them. CDR3 bases: TGCAGTGCTAGAAAGACAGTTCGCACTGAAGCTTTCTTT. It encodes CSARKTVRTEAFF.

This clone was detected ten times or more. The chain has TRBV5-1 and TRBJ1-2; unclear D gene. Trimming cost V 0 bases and J 5 bases, with 14 bases left between them. CDR3 length: 15 residues. Germline CDR1 and CDR2: SGHRS and YFSETQ. CDR3 sequence reads: CASSLGQTGKYGYTF. The DNA of the CDR3 is TGCGCCAGCAGCTTGGGACAAACTGGGAAGTATGGCTACACCTTC.

This clone was detected many times. The J gene is TRBJ2-7, the V gene TRBV20-1, with D tentatively TRBD2 (6 bases). Germline-derived CDR1 and CDR2 are DFQATT and SNEGSKA (reference sequence). Trimming removed 1 base at V and 2 bases at J, with 9 bases between. This CDR3 comprises 13 residues. CDR3 coding DNA: TGCAGTGCTAGAGGGGGCGGGGCCTACGAGCAGTACTTC. Its translation is CSARGGGAYEQYF.

Many counts were recorded for this clone. This chain joins TRBV20-1 and TRBJ1-2, with a possible D match to TRBD1 (5 bases). Looked up from germline, CDR1 is DFQATT and CDR2 is SNEGSKA (reference sequence). Trimming took off 0 bases at V and 8 bases at J, with 13 bases between the two ends. This CDR3 contains 13 residues. CDR3 protein: CSAREARAGGYTF. CDR3 in DNA: TGCAGTGCTAGAGAAGCCAGGGCGGGAGGCTACACCTTC.

This clone was counted ten times or more. The V gene is TRBV6-1, the J gene TRBJ1-2, with a tentative D call TRBD1 (6 bases). This CDR3 spans 16 amino acids. Trimming pared 1 base from V and 3 bases from J, leaving 15 bases between. The germline gives CDR1 MNHNS, CDR2 SASEGT. CDR3 sequence (DNA): TGTGCCAGCAGTGAAGGGGGACATCGGATTCACTATGGCTACACCTTC. It encodes CASSEGGHRIHYGYTF.

Points on this clone: It may be a read error: a sequence one base away is much more abundant. The chain recombines TRBV5-4 with TRBJ2-1; TRBD2 might be the D (6 bases). Germline V gene data show CDR1 as SGHNT and CDR2 as YYREEE (reference sequence). Trimming pared 7 bases from V and 3 bases from J, leaving 17 bases between. The CDR3 runs to 15 residues. The CDR3 spells CASGRGCGVYNEQFF. CDR3 DNA sequence: TGTGCCAGCGGACGTGGCTGCGGGGTCTACAATGAGCAGTTCTTC.

In this sample, this clone turned up a few times. This sequence joins TRBV6-1 and TRBJ2-1; 11 positions agree with TRBD2. Germline V gives CDR1 MNHNS, CDR2 SASEGT. The ends lost 2 bases at V and 8 bases at J; junction bases unmatched: 2. The length of the CDR3 is 14 residues. The CDR3 nucleotides read TGTGCCAGCAGTGAAACTAGCGGGAGTGATGAGCAGTTCTTC. Translation gives CASSETSGSDEQFF.

A word on this clone: A much larger clone is a single base away; this may be a read error. J is TRBJ2-6 and V is TRBV2, with 12 nucleotides matching TRBD1. Per germline, CDR1 SNHLY and CDR2 FYNNEI. The CDR3 has 16 amino acids. CDR3 nucleotide sequence: TGTGCCGTACCGGGACAGGGGGCGCTTGGGCCCAACGTCCTGACTTTC. Its protein is CAVPGQGALGPNVLTF.

There are many counts of this clone. This sample also contains other DNA sequences that code for the same CDR3. The V and J genes are TRBV12-3 or TRBV12-4 and TRBJ1-1, with D unclear. Deletions cut 3 bases from V and 3 bases from J, with 2 bases between. The CDR3 runs 11 residues. CDR3 region: CASSLDTEAFF. For the CDR3, the DNA is TGTGCCAGCAGTTTGGACACTGAAGCTTTCTTT.

This clone was seen ten or more times. The CDR3 reads CASSPQQGNQPQHF. DNA of the CDR3: TGTGCCAGCTCACCACAACAGGGCAATCAGCCCCAGCATTTT. The chain carries TRBV18 and TRBJ1-5, with TRBD1 as a possible D gene (5 bases). Germline CDR1 reads KGHSH; CDR2 reads LQKENI. This CDR3 spans 14 amino acids. V was shortened by 1 base and J by 2 bases, with 6 bases between the two germline ends.

This clone came up many times. This chain links TRBV3-1 with TRBJ2-3; weak D call: TRBD1 (5 bases). The CDR3 totals 16 residues. V was pared by 0 bases and J by 10 bases, with 20 bases between. The V gene's germline CDR1 is LGHDT and CDR2 YNNKEL (reference sequence). This CDR3 is CASSQEAGHPKPAQYF. The CDR3, as DNA: TGTGCCAGCAGCCAAGAAGCAGGACACCCAAAGCCCGCGCAGTATTTT.

This clone was observed a handful of times. This rearrangement joins TRBV5-1 to TRBJ2-3, with a tentative D call TRBD1 (5 bases). From germline, CDR1 is SGHRS and CDR2 YFSETQ. This CDR3 has 13 amino acids. Trimming removed 9 bases at V and 3 bases at J, with 14 bases between. The CDR3 nucleotides are TGCGCCACCTCGGTCCAGGGTACAGATACGCAGTATTTT. Protein: CATSVQGTDTQYF. The full variable domain, rest sourced from reference TRBV5-1 and TRBJ2-3, is KAGVTQTPRYLIKTRGQQVTLSCSPISGHRSVSWYQQTPGQGLQFLFEYFSETQRNKGNFPGRFSGRQFSNSRSEMNVSTLELGDSALYLCATSVQGTDTQYFGPGTRLTVL.

This clone has a handful of counts. With a much larger clone just one base away, this may be a read error. V is TRBV2 and J is TRBJ2-3, with D uncertain. V was cut by 4 bases and J by 7 bases, with 6 bases left in between. The CDR3 is 11 residues long. The germline V gene encodes CDR1 SNHLY and CDR2 FYNNEI. The CDR3 bases are TGTGCCAGCAGTGTCAGGTATACGCAGTATTTT. Translated: CASSVRYTQYF.

On this clone: A much larger clone lies one base from this, so it may be a read error. The same CDR3 arises from other DNA sequences in this sample as well. The rearrangement links TRBV5-4 to TRBJ1-3, with TRBD1 as a possible D gene (6 bases). Deletions cut 4 bases from V and 0 bases from J, with 14 bases between. The CDR3 loop spans 16 amino acids. Germline CDR1 is SGHNT and CDR2 is YYREEE (reference sequence). The CDR3 nucleotides are TGTGCCAGCAGCCTGGGGGCCGGGGTCTCTGGAAACACCATATATTTT. This gives the protein CASSLGAGVSGNTIYF.

A word on this clone: The same CDR3 is also encoded by other DNA sequences in this sample. The chain carries TRBV5-1 and TRBJ2-2; TRBD2 matches 7 bases. Germline values: CDR1 SGHRS, CDR2 YFSETQ. The ends lost 3 bases at V and 5 bases at J; junction bases unmatched: 10. The CDR3 runs to 16 residues. The CDR3: CASSSTSGTITGELFF. The CDR3 nucleotides are TGCGCCAGCAGCTCAACTAGTGGGACTATAACCGGGGAGCTGTTTTTT.

V gene TRBV19 combines with J gene TRBJ1-6; D might be TRBD1 (6 bases). This CDR3 is 15 amino acids long. Germline assignment: CDR1 LNHDA and CDR2 SQIVND (reference sequence). V shed 5 bases and J shed 9 bases, with 17 bases lying between them. The CDR3 coding sequence is TGTGCCAGTAGTTCCACTCCAGGACAGACTTCACCCCTCCACTTT. Protein: CASSSTPGQTSPLHF.

Comment on this clone: With a much larger clone just one base away, this may be a read error. The chain carries TRBV18 and TRBJ2-7; 8 bases fit TRBD2. The CDR3 sequence is 14 residues long. Germline CDR1 is KGHSH and CDR2 is LQKENI. The chain's CDR3 is CASSPASGSCEQYF. CDR3 in DNA: TGTGCCAGCTCACCGGCTAGCGGGTCCTGCGAGCAGTACTTC.

This clone was detected ten times or more. The chain uses TRBV20-1 and TRBJ1-6; D possibly corresponds to TRBD1 (5 bases). V was shortened by 4 bases and J by 7 bases, with 14 bases between the two germline ends. This CDR3 comprises 14 residues. The germline CDR1 and CDR2 sequences are DFQATT and SNEGSKA (reference sequence). The CDR3 loop reads CSATAGPPNSPLHF. Written as DNA, the CDR3 is TGCAGTGCTACAGCAGGGCCGCCGAATTCACCCCTCCACTTT.

This clone has a handful of counts. The rearrangement joins TRBV4-2 to TRBJ2-1; TRBD2 might be the D (5 bases). The V gene's germline CDR1 is LGHNA and CDR2 YNFKEQ. Trimming left V 1 base short and J 6 bases short, with 16 bases between. CDR3 length equals 16 residues. CDR3 residues: CASSQVTTGSANEQFF. CDR3 bases: TGTGCCAGCAGCCAAGTAACAACGGGATCGGCCAATGAGCAGTTCTTC.

This clone was picked up many times. The chain links TRBV11-2 to TRBJ2-5, with a weak D call TRBD2 (5 bases). From germline, CDR1 is SGHAT and CDR2 FQNNGV. Trimming cost V 5 bases and J 2 bases, with 15 bases left between them. This CDR3 spans 15 amino acids. The CDR3 DNA is TGTGCCAGCAGCAAGATCCGACTACTGCAAGAGACCCAGTACTTC. Its protein product is CASSKIRLLQETQYF.

This clone came up many times. CDR3 region: CASSDWGSTNYGYTF. The CDR3 DNA reads as TGTGCCAGCAGTGATTGGGGCAGTACTAACTATGGCTACACCTTC. The genes are TRBV2 and TRBJ1-2; TRBD1 might be the D (5 bases). CDR1 and CDR2 (germline): SNHLY, FYNNEI. The V gene lost 3 bases and the J gene lost 0 bases, with 11 bases spanning the gap. The CDR3 has 15 amino acids.

About this clone itself: This clone may be a read error of a much larger clone one base away. The conserved phenylalanine or tryptophan normally closing the CDR3 is absent here, so this likely arose from a read error. This chain joins TRBV9 and TRBJ1-5; D might be TRBD1 (5 bases). Germline V gene sequence: CDR1 SGDLS, CDR2 YYNGEE. This CDR3 has 13 residues. Trimming took 4 bases from V and 7 from J, leaving 12 bases between them. This CDR3 reads CASSHDGGQPQHL. For the CDR3, the DNA is TGTGCCAGCAGCCACGACGGGGGGCAGCCCCAGCATCTT.

Only a few counts were recorded for this clone. The chain joins TRBV6-1 to TRBJ2-2; 9 bases line up with TRBD2. Per germline, CDR1 MNHNS and CDR2 SASEGT. The CDR3 length is 15 residues. CDR3 sequence (DNA): TGTGCAACAGGGAGGATAGCGGGAGCGACCGGGGAGCTGTTTTTT. Translated, it gives CATGRIAGATGELFF.

This clone was seen repeatedly, ten times or more. The genes are TRBV9 and TRBJ2-2; no clear D gene. The length of the CDR3 is 14 residues. CDR1 is SGDLS and CDR2 is YYNGEE in the germline V gene. Trimming left V 4 bases short and J 1 base short, with 8 bases between. DNA of the CDR3: TGTGCCAGCAGCTCGACCCTGAACACCGGGGAGCTGTTTTTT. Amino acids: CASSSTLNTGELFF.

As for this clone: At one end the junction does not follow the germline gene, possibly because of a read error. The chain carries TRBV6-2 or TRBV6-3 and TRBJ2-7; TRBD1 might be the D (5 bases). The CDR3 spans 13 residues. Germline CDR1 and CDR2: MNHEY and SVGEGT. The CDR3 protein is CASSRTRSYGQYF. The CDR3 coding sequence is TGTGCCAGCAGCCGGACAAGGAGCTACGGGCAGTACTTC.

In regard to this clone: A read error may be the cause here, since a much bigger clone is one base away. The J gene is TRBJ2-1, the V gene TRBV11-3; 8 positions agree with TRBD1. Germline V CDR1 and CDR2: SGHNT, YENEEA. V was clipped by 8 bases and J by 7 bases; unmatched bases: 10. The CDR3 totals 14 residues. CDR3 region: CASRRQGLGNEQFF. Here the CDR3 DNA reads TGTGCCAGCCGCAGACAGGGGTTGGGGAATGAGCAGTTCTTC.

This clone was seen only a few times. The V gene is TRBV5-4, the J gene TRBJ2-6; 7 bases align to TRBD1. The CDR3 is 15 amino acids. The germline gives CDR1 SGHNT, CDR2 YYREEE (reference sequence). The V and J ends lost 4 bases and 2 bases, in that order; junction bases with no gene match: 3. The CDR3: CASSPTGAGANVLTF. In DNA form, the CDR3 reads TGTGCCAGCAGCCCAACAGGGGCTGGGGCCAACGTCCTGACTTTC.

Worth noting for this clone: A read error is possible here, since a much larger clone lies one base away. Distinct nucleotide sequences in the sample also encode this CDR3. This chain links TRBV18 with TRBJ1-5; maybe TRBD1 (6 bases). Germline-derived CDR1 and CDR2 are KGHSH and LQKENI. CDR3 length equals 14 residues. Between the trimmed V and J ends, which lost 5 bases and 4 bases, there was a span of 12 bases. The CDR3 is CASSSSTGNQPQHF. In nucleotides, the CDR3 is TGTGCCAGCTCATCCTCTACAGGGAATCAGCCCCAGCATTTT.